The 15 T cell receptor beta chains given below trace back to one sample, sequenced in a study of blood T cell repertoires in COVID-19. Data came from immunoSEQ multiplex PCR; TCRdb stores just in-frame clones and leaves some out. The table has 100,000 to 150,000 clones, approximately 74% seen once; the top ten hold over 5.5%. What was sequenced was peripheral blood. These receptors were obtained from a man of 80 years or more with COVID-19, enrolled during active disease.

The chain couples TRBV21-1 to TRBJ2-2; TRBD1, the D gene given by the table, was not confirmed from the DNA. TRBV21-1 is described as a pseudogene. The CDR3 is 16 residues long. The CDR3 coding sequence is TGTGCCAGCAGCAAATCCCGACACACGAACACCGGGGAGCTGTTTTTT. This sequence encodes CASSKSRHTNTGELFF.

This chain uses TRBV18 with TRBJ1-2; 7 bases agree with TRBD1. CDR3 length: 16 residues. Germline loops: CDR1 KGHSH, CDR2 LQKENI. V gave up 4 bases and J gave up 1 base; unmatched junction bases: 9. DNA of the CDR3: TGTGCCAGCTCACGCGGGACAGCAGGATTTAACTATGGCTACACCTTC. This translates into CASSRGTAGFNYGYTF.

This clone was picked up one time. CDR3 DNA sequence: TGTGCCAGCTCGATAACCACCGGGACAGGTTTGGAAAAACTGTTTTTT. Its protein is CASSITTGTGLEKLFF. V is TRBV18 and J is TRBJ1-4; 8 positions match TRBD1. V lost 6 bases, J lost 8 bases, and 14 bases stayed unmatched. The CDR3 sequence is 16 residues long. Germline V gene lookup returns CDR1 KGHSH and CDR2 LQKENI.

In this sample, this clone turned up a few times. This chain connects TRBV6-6 to TRBJ2-7; TRBD2 aligns across 7 bases. The V gene end was trimmed by 6 bases and the J gene end by 6 bases; junction bases not matched to a gene: 8. The V gene's germline CDR1 is MNHNY and CDR2 SVGAGI (reference sequence). The CDR3 contains 13 residues. CDR3 amino acids: CASSPGTTIEQYF. CDR3 in DNA: TGTGCCAGCAGCCCCGGGACTACTATCGAGCAGTACTTC.

This sequence joins TRBV9 and TRBJ2-7; tentatively, D is TRBD2 (6 bases). This CDR3 spans 16 amino acids. V lost 3 bases to trimming and J lost 2 bases, with 18 bases between them. The V gene's germline CDR1 is SGDLS and CDR2 YYNGEE. The chain's CDR3 is CASSDYGTDVPYEQYF. The CDR3 DNA follows: TGTGCCAGCAGCGACTACGGGACTGACGTCCCCTACGAGCAGTACTTC.

In this sample, this clone turned up a few times. The chain uses TRBV28 and TRBJ1-6; D is possibly TRBD1 (6 bases). The V and J ends lost 3 bases and 7 bases respectively, with 10 bases between them. The CDR3 runs 14 residues. Germline CDR1 and CDR2: MDHEN and SYDVKM. In nucleotides, the CDR3 is TGTGCCAGCAGTTTCGGGCAGGGGAATTCACCCCTCCACTTT. Translated, it gives CASSFGQGNSPLHF.

V and J are TRBV3-1 (or the pseudogene TRBV3-2) and TRBJ2-1; unclear D gene. CDR3 length equals 14 residues. V was clipped by 4 bases and J by 8 bases, with 15 bases between them. Germline CDR1 LGHDT, CDR2 YNNKEL (reference sequence). CDR3 coding DNA: TGTGCCAGCAGCCCTTCCGACCGCGAGGATGAGCAGTTCTTC. This codes for CASSPSDREDEQFF.

The V gene is TRBV5-4, the J gene TRBJ2-1; 8 bases are shared with TRBD1. The CDR3 spans 15 residues. Germline CDR1 SGHNT, CDR2 YYREEE (reference sequence). Trimming took 2 bases from V and 4 from J; bases not matched to a gene: 5. The CDR3 nucleotides are TGTGCCAGCAGCTTTGGACAGGGAAATTACAATGAGCAGTTCTTC. As protein: CASSFGQGNYNEQFF.

This clone has only a few counts. The genes are TRBV19 and TRBJ1-1, with a possible D match to TRBD1 (5 bases). This CDR3 region has 15 residues. Trimming took 1 base from V and 5 from J, leaving 14 bases between them. The germline V gene has CDR1 LNHDA and CDR2 SQIVND (reference sequence). CDR3 residues: CASSIGGAGKTEAFF. Written as DNA, the CDR3 is TGTGCCAGTAGTATAGGGGGCGCGGGGAAGACTGAAGCTTTCTTT.

The J gene is TRBJ1-5, the V gene TRBV6-6, with TRBD1 identical over 8 bases. The CDR3 has 15 residues. Per the germline V gene, CDR1 is MNHNY and CDR2 is SVGAGI (reference sequence). Unmatched junction bases numbered 1, after V lost 0 bases and J lost 3 bases. The CDR3 is CASSYSTGDNQPQHF. The CDR3, as DNA: TGTGCCAGCAGTTACTCGACAGGGGACAATCAGCCCCAGCATTTT.

V gene TRBV24-1 combines with J gene TRBJ2-1, with 10 bases that match TRBD2. Germline V gene data show CDR1 as KGHDR and CDR2 as SFDVKD. CDR3 length: 14 residues. The trim removed 1 base at V and 8 bases at J, leaving 1 base unmatched. As DNA, the CDR3 is TGTGCCACCAGTGATTTCCTAGCGGGAGATGAGCAGTTCTTC. Protein product: CATSDFLAGDEQFF.

The rearrangement joins TRBV28 to TRBJ2-5, with D possibly matching TRBD1 (5 bases). Between the trimmed V and J ends, which lost 5 bases and 1 base, there was a span of 11 bases. This CDR3 has 14 amino acids. In germline, CDR1 is MDHEN, CDR2 SYDVKM. The CDR3 is CASSPRQSQETQYF. The CDR3 nucleotides read TGTGCCAGCAGTCCTCGACAGTCCCAAGAGACCCAGTACTTC.

CDR3 in amino acids: CASSRTGSTEAFF. The CDR3, as DNA: TGTGCCAGCAGCCGGACAGGGAGCACTGAAGCTTTCTTT. The chain couples TRBV7-9 to TRBJ1-1; 8 nucleotides match TRBD1. This CDR3 comprises 13 residues. The J segment lost 4 bases and the V segment lost 5 bases, leaving 3 bases of the junction unmatched. The germline V gene encodes CDR1 SEHNR and CDR2 FQNEAQ (reference sequence).

This chain joins TRBV11-2 and TRBJ2-5; D perhaps matches TRBD2 (6 bases). This CDR3 has 15 amino acids. Per germline, CDR1 SGHAT and CDR2 FQNNGV. Trimming cost V 0 bases and J 2 bases, with 10 bases left between them. CDR3 DNA sequence: TGTGCCAGCAGCTTAGATGGGGACTTTCAAGAGACCCAGTACTTC. Its translation is CASSLDGDFQETQYF. Full variable domain (outside the CDR3, taken from reference TRBV11-2 and TRBJ2-5): EAGVAQSPRYKIIEKRQSVAFWCNPISGHATLYWYQQILGQGPKLLIQFQNNGVVDDSQLPKDRFSAERLKGVDSTLKIQPAKLEDSAVYLCASSLDGDFQETQYFGPGTRLLVL.

The chain carries TRBV28 and TRBJ1-2; D is perhaps TRBD1 (6 bases). CDR3 length equals 12 residues. CDR1 is MDHEN and CDR2 is SYDVKM in the germline V gene. V lost 6 bases and J lost 6, with 11 bases in between. CDR3 in DNA: TGTGCCAGCAGGGGACAACCTGATGGCTACACCTTC. This translates into CASRGQPDGYTF.